This entry lists 27 T cell receptor beta chains sequenced from one sample in a study of T-cell reconstitution after alpha-beta-depleted transplantation in children. Molecular barcoding with unique molecular identifiers was used for the TCRbeta library. TCRdb fed the PCR reads into MiXCR, producing one record per CDR3 protein. In the table there are about 1,000,000 distinct CDR3 sequences, less than 30% of which are singletons. This specimen consisted of PBMCs, mostly from graft donor cells, obtained 360 days after TCRalphabeta/CD19-depleted stem cell transplant. The receptor set was obtained from a boy under two years old who had a stem cell transplant for SCID, so the T cells may come from the graft donor.

This clonotype was observed a single time. This chain links TRBV5-1 with TRBJ2-4; TRBD1 might be the D (5 bases). V lost 1 base and J lost 2, with 13 bases in between. The CDR3 extends over 16 amino acids. Per germline, CDR1 SGHRS and CDR2 YFSETQ. The CDR3 sequence is CASSLSGQLTKNIQYF. For the CDR3, the DNA is TGCGCCAGCAGCTTGTCAGGGCAACTAACCAAAAACATTCAGTACTTC.

V gene TRBV28 combines with J gene TRBJ2-4; TRBD1 matches 10 bases. The J segment lost 6 bases and the V segment lost 6 bases, leaving 2 bases of the junction unmatched. The length of the CDR3 is 13 residues. Per the germline V gene, CDR1 is MDHEN and CDR2 is SYDVKM. CDR3 loop: CASRGQGVNIQYF. The CDR3 DNA sequence: TGTGCCAGCAGAGGACAGGGGGTAAACATTCAGTACTTC.

This clonotype has just a few counts. The CDR3 sequence: CSARAEGRETQYF. For the CDR3, the DNA is TGCAGTGCTAGAGCTGAGGGCCGGGAGACCCAGTACTTC. This chain connects TRBV20-1 to TRBJ2-5, with a weak D call TRBD2 (5 bases). The ends were cut back, 1 base at V and 5 bases at J, with 11 bases in the middle. This CDR3 contains 13 residues. Germline lookup yields CDR1 DFQATT and CDR2 SNEGSKA (reference sequence).

The chain joins TRBV5-1 to TRBJ1-5; D uncertain. Per the germline V gene, CDR1 is SGHRS and CDR2 is YFSETQ. Trimming removed 0 bases from V and 1 base from J, with 11 bases in between. The CDR3 runs 16 residues. DNA for the CDR3: TGCGCCAGCAGCTTGGAGGGAGGGATGAGCAATCAGCCCCAGCATTTT. Its protein is CASSLEGGMSNQPQHF.

This clonotype was counted only a few times. V gene TRBV7-9 combines with J gene TRBJ2-5; D not certain. The V end was cut by 1 base, the J end by 5 bases, with 11 bases between. The germline gives CDR1 SEHNR, CDR2 FQNEAQ (reference sequence). CDR3 length equals 14 residues. The CDR3 here is CASSLELRTETQYF. In DNA, the CDR3 is TGTGCCAGCAGCTTAGAGCTCAGGACGGAGACCCAGTACTTC.

This rearrangement joins TRBV6-2 or TRBV6-3 to TRBJ2-3; 7 positions match TRBD1. CDR1 is MNHEY, CDR2 SVGEGT, per germline. The CDR3 runs 15 residues. With V trimmed by 5 bases and J by 3 bases, 8 bases remained unmatched. CDR3 in amino acids: CASSRGTVATDTQYF. DNA of the CDR3: TGTGCCAGCAGTAGGGGGACAGTAGCGACAGATACGCAGTATTTT.

The CDR3 is CASSVEGGSGEQYF. For the CDR3, the DNA is TGTGCCAGCAGCGTTGAAGGAGGGAGCGGAGAGCAGTACTTC. The gene calls are TRBV9 and TRBJ2-7; perhaps TRBD2 as D (6 bases). Deletions cut 2 bases from V and 7 bases from J, with 16 bases between. Germline loops: CDR1 SGDLS, CDR2 YYNGEE. The CDR3 length is 14 residues.

This chain uses TRBV12-3 or TRBV12-4 with TRBJ1-5; no firm D call. This CDR3 is built from 16 residues. The V gene lost 6 bases and the J gene lost 1 base, with 16 bases spanning the gap. CDR3 residues: CASRPTPKRSNQPQHF. CDR3 DNA: TGTGCCAGCAGGCCTACACCAAAGCGGAGCAATCAGCCCCAGCATTTT.

This chain uses TRBV6-1 with TRBJ1-2; D may be TRBD1 (6 bases). Trimming took off 1 base at V and 2 bases at J, with 11 bases between the two ends. The CDR3 is made up of 15 amino acids. CDR1 and CDR2 (germline): MNHNS, SASEGT. CDR3 in amino acids: CASSEGVGQNYGYTF. The CDR3 nucleotides are TGTGCCAGCAGTGAAGGGGTAGGACAGAACTATGGCTACACCTTC.

This clonotype turned up a few times. V gene TRBV7-2 combines with J gene TRBJ2-5; 10 nucleotides align to TRBD1. Germline-derived CDR1 and CDR2 are SGHTA and FQGNSA. With V trimmed by 5 bases and J by 5 bases, 11 bases remained unmatched. This CDR3 has 16 residues. CDR3 sequence (DNA): TGTGCCAGCAGCCGAAACCCGACAGGGGGCAGGGAGACCCAGTACTTC. As protein: CASSRNPTGGRETQYF.

In DNA form, the CDR3 reads TGCGCCAGCAGCCAAGGGACGCCCGTCACTGAAGCTTTCTTT. Translated: CASSQGTPVTEAFF. V and J are TRBV4-3 and TRBJ1-1; D gene uncertain. The germline V and J ends were trimmed by 1 base and 4 bases, with 10 bases remaining between them. Germline V gene lookup returns CDR1 LGHNA and CDR2 YSLEER. The CDR3 is 14 amino acids.

This chain links TRBV20-1 with TRBJ2-7; no reliable D call. The CDR3 extends over 14 amino acids. Deletions cut 0 bases from V and 4 bases from J, with 13 bases between. Germline loops: CDR1 DFQATT, CDR2 SNEGSKA (reference sequence). The CDR3 bases are TGCAGTGCTAGAGATACCGAGCGAGTTTACGAGCAGTACTTC. Protein sequence: CSARDTERVYEQYF.

CDR3: CASSPGLGSTLAKNIQYF. The CDR3 bases are TGTGCCAGCAGCCCAGGTCTTGGGAGTACCCTAGCCAAAAACATTCAGTACTTC. The chain is built from TRBV2 and TRBJ2-4, with D possibly matching TRBD2 (5 bases). V lost 6 bases to trimming and J lost 0 bases, with 21 bases between them. The germline CDR1 and CDR2 sequences are SNHLY and FYNNEI. The CDR3 is made up of 18 amino acids.

V usage is TRBV7-8 and J usage is TRBJ2-5, with no clear D. The CDR3 is 13 residues long. Deletions cut 2 bases from V and 5 bases from J, with 9 bases between. Per the germline V gene, CDR1 is SGHVS and CDR2 is FQNEAQ. CDR3 in DNA: TGTGCCAGCAGCTTACAATGGGCGGAGACCCAGTACTTC. Its translation: CASSLQWAETQYF.

The table lists this clonotype with a few counts. This chain connects TRBV6-5 to TRBJ1-1, with a possible D match to TRBD1 (6 bases). Germline values: CDR1 MNHEY, CDR2 SVGAGI. This CDR3 is 15 amino acids long. Deletions cut 2 bases from V and 0 bases from J, with 10 bases between. The DNA of the CDR3 is TGTGCCAGCAGTTACGACAGGACCATGAACACTGAAGCTTTCTTT. Its protein product is CASSYDRTMNTEAFF.

This clonotype was seen only a few times. The chain joins TRBV7-6 to TRBJ2-2; no definite D call. Germline lookup yields CDR1 SGHVS and CDR2 FNYEAQ. Trimming removed 3 bases from V and 5 bases from J, with 19 bases in between. This CDR3 region has 17 residues. The CDR3 loop reads CASSFPDTSWGTGELFF. In DNA form, the CDR3 reads TGTGCCAGCAGCTTCCCTGACACCTCCTGGGGAACCGGGGAGCTGTTTTTT.

This clonotype has just a few counts. This rearrangement joins TRBV28 to TRBJ2-3, with a tentative D call TRBD2 (6 bases). V dropped 3 bases and J dropped 3 bases, with 19 bases sitting between them. The CDR3 is made up of 17 amino acids. Per germline, CDR1 MDHEN and CDR2 SYDVKM. This CDR3 reads CASSFGGLFLRTDTQYF. Written as DNA, the CDR3 is TGTGCCAGCAGTTTTGGAGGGTTATTCCTCAGGACAGATACGCAGTATTTT.

This clonotype has only a few counts. The rearrangement joins TRBV12-3 or TRBV12-4 to TRBJ2-5; D is unclear. Trimming removed 3 bases from V and 4 bases from J, with 21 bases in between. The CDR3 runs to 17 residues. CDR3 sequence reads: CASSFGSSALKGETQYF. The CDR3 DNA follows: TGTGCCAGCAGTTTTGGTAGTTCCGCCCTAAAGGGAGAGACCCAGTACTTC.

The V and J genes are TRBV20-1 and TRBJ2-1; TRBD2 agrees at 8 bases. Trimming cost V 3 bases and J 10 bases; bases outside gene matches: 8. Germline CDR1 and CDR2: DFQATT and SNEGSKA (reference sequence). This CDR3 spans 13 amino acids. Written as DNA, the CDR3 is TGCAGTGCTAGTCGACTAGCGTTGGGCGAGCAGTTCTTC. Residues: CSASRLALGEQFF.

This clonotype turned up a few times. The chain links TRBV12-3 or TRBV12-4 to TRBJ1-5, with 7 bases fitting TRBD1. The CDR3 has 14 residues. The trim removed 6 bases at V and 4 bases at J, leaving 6 bases unmatched. The CDR3 DNA follows: TGTGCCAGCAGCCAAGGGACAGATAATCAGCCCCAGCATTTT. This translates into CASSQGTDNQPQHF.

The V call is TRBV9, the J call TRBJ2-2, with a possible D match to TRBD2 (5 bases). Germline V lookup: CDR1 SGDLS, CDR2 YYNGEE. The V and J ends lost 1 base and 1 base respectively, with 11 bases between them. The CDR3 has 16 amino acids. CDR3 DNA sequence: TGTGCCAGCAGCGTAAACCGGGAAGGGAACACCGGGGAGCTGTTTTTT. Translated, it gives CASSVNREGNTGELFF.

This chain uses TRBV5-6 with TRBJ2-7; D call uncertain. This CDR3 is 11 amino acids long. Germline lookup yields CDR1 SGHDT and CDR2 YYEEEE. V was shortened by 0 bases and J by 7 bases, with 5 bases between the two germline ends. The CDR3 spells CASSLVEEQYF. For the CDR3, the DNA is TGTGCCAGCAGCTTGGTTGAGGAGCAGTACTTC.

The chain combines TRBV7-9 with TRBJ1-1, with TRBD1 as a possible D gene (5 bases). Germline CDR1 SEHNR, CDR2 FQNEAQ (reference sequence). Trimming left V 2 bases short and J 5 bases short, with 12 bases between. The CDR3 has 14 amino acids. CDR3 nucleotides: TGTGCCAGCAGCTTAACCAGGGCGGGTACTGAAGCTTTCTTT. Protein product: CASSLTRAGTEAFF.

This clonotype was seen at least ten times. The rearrangement uses TRBV9 and TRBJ2-1; 9 bases are a match to TRBD2. This CDR3 region has 14 residues. The V gene end was trimmed by 3 bases and the J gene end by 2 bases; junction bases not matched to a gene: 0. Looked up from germline, CDR1 is SGDLS and CDR2 is YYNGEE. The CDR3 nucleotides are TGTGCCAGCAGCGGCGGGGGGGCCTACAATGAGCAGTTCTTC. Its protein product is CASSGGGAYNEQFF.

The chain joins TRBV12-3 or TRBV12-4 to TRBJ2-7; no clear D gene. Trimming left V 0 bases short and J 12 bases short, with 12 bases between. The CDR3 covers 12 residues. The CDR3 loop reads CASSLAGLRPYF. As DNA, the CDR3 is TGTGCCAGCAGTTTAGCAGGGCTCAGACCGTACTTC.

The chain has TRBV5-6 and TRBJ2-1; TRBD1 matches 9 bases. The CDR3 has 16 residues. Trimming took 6 bases from V and 8 from J; bases not matched to a gene: 15. From germline, CDR1 is SGHDT and CDR2 YYEEEE. The DNA for the CDR3 is TGTGCCAGCATCCCCCAGGGTGGGACAGGGATATATGAGCAGTTCTTC. As protein: CASIPQGGTGIYEQFF.

The chain combines TRBV29-1 with TRBJ2-7, with 9 positions matching TRBD1. After removal of 6 bases from V and 0 bases from J, the junction contained 6 bases not matched to a gene. The CDR3 is 14 residues long. The germline V gene has CDR1 SQVTM and CDR2 ANQGSEA. In nucleotides, the CDR3 is TGCAGCGTCACGAGACAGGGGGTCTCCTACGAGCAGTACTTC. It encodes CSVTRQGVSYEQYF.